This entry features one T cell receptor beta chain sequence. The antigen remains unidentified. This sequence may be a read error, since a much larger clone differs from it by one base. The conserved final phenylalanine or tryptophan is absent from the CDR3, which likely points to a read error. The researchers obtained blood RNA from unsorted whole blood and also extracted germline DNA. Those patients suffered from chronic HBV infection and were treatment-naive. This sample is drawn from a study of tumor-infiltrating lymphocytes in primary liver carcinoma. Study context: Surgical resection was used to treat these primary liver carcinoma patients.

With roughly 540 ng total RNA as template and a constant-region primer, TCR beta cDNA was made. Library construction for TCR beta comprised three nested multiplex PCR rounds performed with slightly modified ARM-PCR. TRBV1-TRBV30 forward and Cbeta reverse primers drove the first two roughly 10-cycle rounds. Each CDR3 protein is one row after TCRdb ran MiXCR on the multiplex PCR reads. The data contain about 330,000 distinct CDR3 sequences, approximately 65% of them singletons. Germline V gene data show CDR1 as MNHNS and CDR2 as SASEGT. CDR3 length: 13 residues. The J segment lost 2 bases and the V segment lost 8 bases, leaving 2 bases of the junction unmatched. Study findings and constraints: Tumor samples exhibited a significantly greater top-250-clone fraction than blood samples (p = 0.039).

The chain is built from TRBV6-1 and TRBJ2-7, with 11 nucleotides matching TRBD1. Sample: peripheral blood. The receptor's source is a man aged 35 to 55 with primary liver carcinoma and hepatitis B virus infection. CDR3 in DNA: TGTGCCAGCCAGGACAGGGGGCCCTACGAGCAGTACTTA. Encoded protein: CASQDRGPYEQYL.